This T cell receptor beta chain came from a study of T-cell memory formation after mild COVID-19. Study-wide results and caveats: What remained unconfirmed was the SARS-CoV-2 specificity of second-wave clones peaking on day 37. Clones contracting across day 15 to 85 had a balanced CD4/CD8 profile; later expanding clones leaned CD4+. Memory cells collected pre-infection included some clones that later responded, suggesting cross-reactive memory joined.

The V end was cut by 2 bases, the J end by 3 bases, with 13 bases between. The length of the CDR3 is 14 residues. CDR1 and CDR2 from the germline V gene are DFQATT and SNEGSKA (reference sequence). 5'RACE primed from the constant segment yielded TCR alpha and TCR beta cDNA libraries bearing sample barcodes and UMIs. MiXCR was run by TCRdb on the 5' RACE reads, yielding one entry per CDR3 protein. The table has approximately 300,000 distinct CDR3 sequences, around 19% seen once. With regard to this clonotype: Its antigen is unidentified.

The specimen sequenced was PBMCs or a T cell subset sorted from them (not recorded which). This sequence originates from a man between 18 and 35 years old who had mild COVID-19 (a few samples of this study predate the infection). Cell type and time point are not known. This rearrangement joins TRBV20-1 to TRBJ1-2, with D unresolved. CDR3 region: CSARRAVFDYGYTF. Written as DNA, the CDR3 is TGCAGTGCTAGAAGGGCAGTATTCGACTATGGCTACACCTTC.